Listed here are 2 T cell receptor beta chains from one sample, sequenced in a study of CD8 T cells in Susac syndrome. The authors reverse transcribed roughly 0.5 to 1 ug RNA with random hexamers. One entry per CDR3 protein results from TCRdb running MiXCR on the immunoSEQ multiplex PCR reads. The profile covers under 25,000 distinct CDR3 sequences, with 85% to 95% appearing a single time and under 0.3% taken by the ten largest. Sample: CD8+ T cells from PBMCs. All receptors derive from a human donor in good health.

The chain employs TRBV13 and TRBJ2-7; 9 bases agree with TRBD1. Germline values: CDR1 PRHDT, CDR2 FYEKMQ (reference sequence). This CDR3 region has 14 residues. The V gene end was trimmed by 6 bases and the J gene end by 7 bases; junction bases not matched to a gene: 10. Written as DNA, the CDR3 is TGTGCCAGCAGTTCCGGACAGGGGATGCGAGAGCAGTACTTC. It translates to CASSSGQGMREQYF.

The chain employs TRBV3-1 and TRBJ2-3, with TRBD2 matching 12 bases. The CDR3 extends over 16 amino acids. Trimming at V came to 3 bases and at J to 5 bases, leaving 6 bases not matched to a gene. Germline CDR1 reads LGHDT; CDR2 reads YNNKEL (reference sequence). The CDR3 sequence is CASSHLAGLAGDTQYF. The CDR3 coding sequence is TGTGCCAGCAGCCATCTCGCGGGACTAGCGGGAGATACGCAGTATTTT.